These 24 T cell receptor beta chains originate from one sample sequenced in a study of shared clonotypes between healthy human individuals. TCRdb's table, derived via immunoSEQ multiplex PCR, lists solely in-frame clones and lacks some. The sample lists 2 million to 2.5 million clones; roughly 93% were seen once. Sequences were obtained from naive CD4+ T cells from PBMCs. Subset meaning: CD45RA+ positively selected. The origin of the receptors is a man aged 18 to 29 in good health. Some clones in this sample may be carry-over from other donors' samples.

The chain employs TRBV4-3 and TRBJ1-5; D remains unclear. V lost 0 bases and J lost 6, with 6 bases in between. CDR3 length equals 13 residues. CDR1 is LGHNA, CDR2 YSLEER, per germline. CDR3 protein: CASSQDVGQPQHF. CDR3 coding DNA: TGCGCCAGCAGCCAAGACGTAGGTCAGCCCCAGCATTTT.

This clone turned up a few times. The chain recombines TRBV19 with TRBJ1-1; tentative D call: TRBD1 (6 bases). Germline CDR1 reads LNHDA; CDR2 reads SQIVND (reference sequence). The V end was cut by 10 bases, the J end by 11 bases, with 17 bases between. The CDR3 extends over 11 amino acids. CDR3 DNA: TGTGCCACCTCCGGACAGTTGGTGGCTTTCTTT. Translated: CATSGQLVAFF.

Comment on this clone: The sample holds other DNA sequences that translate to the same CDR3. The chain employs TRBV5-1 and TRBJ1-3; D not certain. Trimming shortened V by 0 bases and J by 4 bases, and 2 bases separated the two germline ends. CDR1 and CDR2 (germline): SGHRS, YFSETQ. This CDR3 comprises 12 residues. DNA for the CDR3: TGCGCCAGCAGCTTGGGCGGAAACACCATATATTTT. Translated: CASSLGGNTIYF.

V and J are TRBV6-5 and TRBJ2-1, with 9 nucleotides matching TRBD1. The junction had 2 bases not matched to a gene; V was cut back by 4 bases and J by 4 bases. The CDR3 is 14 residues long. Germline V gene data show CDR1 as MNHEY and CDR2 as SVGAGI. CDR3 in DNA: TGTGCCAGCAGTTCCGACAGGGGGTACAATGAGCAGTTCTTC. Residues: CASSSDRGYNEQFF.

The CDR3 sequence is CASSTGSYYQPQHF. Written as DNA, the CDR3 is TGTGCCAGCAGTACCGGGTCATACTATCAGCCCCAGCATTTT. The chain links TRBV2 to TRBJ1-5; no clear D gene. This CDR3 comprises 14 residues. Germline CDR1 is SNHLY and CDR2 is FYNNEI. V lost 5 bases to trimming and J lost 5 bases, with 13 bases between them.

The rearrangement links TRBV7-9 to TRBJ2-2; D not resolved. This CDR3 contains 16 residues. The V end lost 3 bases, the J end lost 2 bases, and 13 bases lay between the germline ends. Germline assignment: CDR1 SEHNR and CDR2 FQNEAQ (reference sequence). This chain's CDR3 is CASSFPRNINTGELFF. In DNA form, the CDR3 reads TGTGCCAGCAGCTTTCCCCGGAACATAAACACCGGGGAGCTGTTTTTT.

The V and J genes are TRBV28 and TRBJ2-4, with D uncertain. V shed 6 bases and J shed 3 bases, with 15 bases lying between them. The CDR3 is made up of 15 amino acids. Looked up from germline, CDR1 is MDHEN and CDR2 is SYDVKM. CDR3 in amino acids: CASRRPPEGKNIQYF. In DNA form, the CDR3 reads TGTGCCAGCAGGAGGCCCCCGGAAGGCAAAAACATTCAGTACTTC.

The table lists this clone with a few counts. The chain links TRBV6-6 to TRBJ1-5, with 9 nucleotides matching TRBD1. The CDR3 runs to 13 residues. Germline values: CDR1 MNHNY, CDR2 SVGAGI (reference sequence). Trimming cost V 10 bases and J 6 bases; bases outside gene matches: 7. The CDR3 sequence: CATKDRGGQPQHF. The CDR3 region has the DNA TGTGCCACAAAGGACAGGGGTGGTCAGCCCCAGCATTTT.

The CDR3 protein is CASSNPPGYGWETQYF. In DNA form, the CDR3 reads TGTGCCAGCAGCAACCCCCCAGGGTACGGGTGGGAGACCCAGTACTTC. The chain carries TRBV21-1 and TRBJ2-5; TRBD1 is the table's D call and was not checked against the DNA. TRBV21-1 counts as a pseudogene. This CDR3 comprises 16 residues.

Details on this clone: Other nucleotide sequences in the sample specify the same CDR3. The chain joins TRBV5-1 to TRBJ2-1, with 8 bases fitting TRBD2. J was trimmed by 3 bases and V by 0 bases; bases with no gene match: 5. The length of the CDR3 is 16 residues. The germline gives CDR1 SGHRS, CDR2 YFSETQ. The CDR3, as DNA: TGCGCCAGCAGCTTGGCCCCCGGGACTAGCTACAATGAGCAGTTCTTC. Its translation: CASSLAPGTSYNEQFF.

The V gene is TRBV16, the J gene TRBJ1-1, with TRBD1 matching over 7 bases. This CDR3 has 18 amino acids. Germline lookup yields CDR1 KGHSY and CDR2 FQNENV. V was clipped by 0 bases and J by 1 base; unmatched bases: 11. CDR3 in amino acids: CASSQSNRGRTSNTEAFF. As DNA, the CDR3 is TGTGCCAGCAGCCAATCTAACAGGGGCCGTACCTCGAACACTGAAGCTTTCTTT.

CDR3 loop: CASSPLGDGGGYGYTF. The CDR3 DNA reads as TGCGCCAGCAGCCCACTCGGCGACGGCGGTGGCTATGGCTACACCTTC. The rearrangement links TRBV5-1 to TRBJ1-2, with unresolved D. CDR1 and CDR2 (germline): SGHRS, YFSETQ. The V end was cut by 4 bases, the J end by 4 bases, with 20 bases between. The CDR3 is 16 amino acids.

The V and J genes are TRBV19 and TRBJ2-3, with D uncertain. V lost 5 bases to trimming and J lost 4 bases, with 4 bases between them. This CDR3 contains 11 residues. Germline V gene sequence: CDR1 LNHDA, CDR2 SQIVND (reference sequence). Here the CDR3 reads CASSGPDTQYF. In nucleotides, the CDR3 is TGTGCCAGTAGTGGGCCAGATACGCAGTATTTT. Looking up the rest from reference TRBV19 and TRBJ2-3 gives the full variable domain: DGGITQSPKYLFRKEGQNVTLSCEQNLNHDAMYWYRQDPGQGLRLIYYSQIVNDFQKGDIAEGYSVSREKKESFPLTVTSAQKNPTAFYLCASSGPDTQYFGPGTRLTVL.

V usage is TRBV29-1 and J usage is TRBJ2-7, with 9 bases lining up with TRBD1. J lost 5 bases, V lost 7 bases, and 9 bases had no gene match. The CDR3 sequence is 13 residues long. Looked up from germline, CDR1 is SQVTM and CDR2 is ANQGSEA. CDR3 protein: CSATRGQGNEQYF. CDR3 bases: TGCAGCGCTACCAGGGGACAGGGTAACGAGCAGTACTTC.

The chain is built from TRBV28 and TRBJ2-7; either TRBD1 or TRBD2 may fit D (6 bases each). The length of the CDR3 is 14 residues. V was shortened by 7 bases and J by 0 bases, with 13 bases between the two germline ends. Germline-derived CDR1 and CDR2 are MDHEN and SYDVKM. CDR3 loop: CASTREGGSYEQYF. The CDR3 DNA is TGTGCCAGCACCCGTGAGGGGGGCTCCTACGAGCAGTACTTC.

This chain joins TRBV5-1 and TRBJ1-3, with D unresolved. This CDR3 has 14 residues. CDR1 is SGHRS, CDR2 YFSETQ, per germline. Trimming stripped 2 bases from V and 0 bases from J, with 6 bases between. The CDR3 nucleotides read TGCGCCAGCAGCTTTAGTTTCTCTGGAAACACCATATATTTT. Amino acids: CASSFSFSGNTIYF.

The rearrangement uses TRBV10-1 and TRBJ2-1; D is undetermined. This CDR3 has 17 amino acids. Germline CDR1 is WNHNN and CDR2 is SYGVQD (reference sequence). V lost 0 bases, J lost 3 bases, and 15 bases lay in between. The CDR3 here is CASSESNSYPHYNEQFF. CDR3 in DNA: TGCGCCAGCAGTGAGTCGAACTCGTACCCCCACTACAATGAGCAGTTCTTC.

J is TRBJ1-1 and V is TRBV4-1, with D hard to call. Germline CDR1 reads MGHRA; CDR2 reads YSYEKL. CDR3 length: 11 amino acids. V was pared by 1 base and J by 9 bases, with 6 bases between. CDR3 amino acids: CASSQVQQAFF. CDR3 DNA: TGCGCCAGCAGCCAAGTACAGCAAGCTTTCTTT.

V and J are TRBV15 and TRBJ2-1; TRBD2 matches at 12 bases. This CDR3 region has 16 residues. Germline V CDR1 and CDR2: LNHNV, YYDKDF (reference sequence). V lost 3 bases, J lost 6 bases, and 6 bases stayed unmatched. For the CDR3, the DNA is TGTGCCACCAGCAGTCCTAGCGGGAGGGTCACCAATGAGCAGTTCTTC. Its translation is CATSSPSGRVTNEQFF.

This clone appeared once. This chain connects TRBV5-1 to TRBJ1-1; D ambiguous. V was clipped by 0 bases and J by 2 bases, with 14 bases between them. Germline CDR1 reads SGHRS; CDR2 reads YFSETQ. The CDR3 consists of 16 residues. CDR3 coding DNA: TGCGCCAGCAGCTTGGTGGGCAGCATCAGCAACACTGAAGCTTTCTTT. It translates to CASSLVGSISNTEAFF.

The genes are TRBV28 and TRBJ2-6; D gene ambiguous. V was pared by 1 base and J by 3 bases, with 16 bases between. Germline V gene lookup returns CDR1 MDHEN and CDR2 SYDVKM. This CDR3 contains 18 residues. CDR3 region: CASSLFGVGRRGANVLTF. The CDR3 nucleotides are TGTGCCAGCAGTTTATTTGGGGTCGGGCGCCGTGGGGCCAACGTCCTGACTTTC.

This clone was seen a single time. V gene TRBV6-1 combines with J gene TRBJ2-1, with TRBD1 identical over 8 bases. Germline CDR1 and CDR2: MNHNS and SASEGT. Trimming took 7 bases from V and 10 from J; bases not matched to a gene: 9. The CDR3 covers 13 residues. The CDR3 DNA reads as TGTGCCAGCAACGCAGGGGGCTATGGGGAGCAGTTCTTC. Amino acid sequence: CASNAGGYGEQFF.

The chain has TRBV11-2 and TRBJ2-2; the D call may be TRBD1 or TRBD2 (5 bases each). Germline V gene lookup returns CDR1 SGHAT and CDR2 FQNNGV. The CDR3 totals 18 residues. Trimming pared 7 bases from V and 4 bases from J, leaving 25 bases between. CDR3 nucleotides: TGTGCCAGCAAAATTATATTAGGGACCGAAAGAGCCACCGGGGAGCTGTTTTTT. Translating gives CASKIILGTERATGELFF.

The chain is built from TRBV5-6 and TRBJ2-3; 7 bases line up with TRBD2. This CDR3 region has 16 residues. V gave up 1 base and J gave up 5 bases; unmatched junction bases: 10. Germline-derived CDR1 and CDR2 are SGHDT and YYEEEE. The DNA of the CDR3 is TGTGCCAGCAGCTTGCGACGGCGGGAGAGTGTAGATACGCAGTATTTT. Its protein product is CASSLRRRESVDTQYF.